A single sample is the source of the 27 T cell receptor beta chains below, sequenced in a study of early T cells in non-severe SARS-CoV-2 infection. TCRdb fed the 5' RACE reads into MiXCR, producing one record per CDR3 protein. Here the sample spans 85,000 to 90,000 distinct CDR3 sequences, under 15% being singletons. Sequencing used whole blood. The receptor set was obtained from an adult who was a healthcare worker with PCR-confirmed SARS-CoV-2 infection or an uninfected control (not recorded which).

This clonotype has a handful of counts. The CDR3 DNA sequence: TGTGCCAGCTCACCTTCAGCTACGGCTGGAAACACCATATATTTT. Its translation is CASSPSATAGNTIYF. The rearrangement uses TRBV18 and TRBJ1-3; D gene uncertain. This CDR3 has 15 residues. Looked up from germline, CDR1 is KGHSH and CDR2 is LQKENI. Between the trimmed V and J ends, which lost 3 bases and 2 bases, there was a span of 11 bases. The full variable domain, its missing parts supplied by reference TRBV18 and TRBJ1-3, is NAGVMQNPRHLVRRRGQEARLRCSPMKGHSHVYWYRQLPEEGLKFMVYLQKENIIDESGMPKERFSAEFPKEGPSILRIQQVVRGDSAAYFCASSPSATAGNTIYFGEGSWLTVV.

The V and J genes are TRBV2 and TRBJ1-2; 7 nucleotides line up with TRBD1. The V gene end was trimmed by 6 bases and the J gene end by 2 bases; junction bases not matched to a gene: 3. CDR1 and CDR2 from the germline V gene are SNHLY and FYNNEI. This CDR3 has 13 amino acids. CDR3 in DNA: TGTGCCAGCAGGGGGACAGCGAACTATGGCTACACCTTC. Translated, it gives CASRGTANYGYTF.

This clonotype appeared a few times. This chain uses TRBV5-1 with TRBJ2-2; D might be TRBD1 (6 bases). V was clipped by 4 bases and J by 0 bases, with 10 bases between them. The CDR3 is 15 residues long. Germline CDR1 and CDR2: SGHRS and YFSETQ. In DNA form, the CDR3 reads TGCGCCAGCAGCCAGGGGACACCGAACACCGGGGAGCTGTTTTTT. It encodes CASSQGTPNTGELFF.

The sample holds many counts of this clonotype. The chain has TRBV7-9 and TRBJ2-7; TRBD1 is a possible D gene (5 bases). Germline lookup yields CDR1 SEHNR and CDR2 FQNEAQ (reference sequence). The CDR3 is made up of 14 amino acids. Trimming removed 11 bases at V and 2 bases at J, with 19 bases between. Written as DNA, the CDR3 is TGTGCCCCCTTTCTCAGGGCCTCCACCTACGAGCAGTACGTC. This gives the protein CAPFLRASTYEQYV.

CDR3 in amino acids: CASRQGSEKLFF. For the CDR3, the DNA is TGTGCCAGCAGGCAGGGATCTGAAAAACTGTTTTTT. The gene calls are TRBV2 and TRBJ1-4; perhaps TRBD1 as D (5 bases). Germline V CDR1 and CDR2: SNHLY, FYNNEI. Trimming removed 6 bases from V and 7 bases from J, with 9 bases in between. The CDR3 length is 12 residues.

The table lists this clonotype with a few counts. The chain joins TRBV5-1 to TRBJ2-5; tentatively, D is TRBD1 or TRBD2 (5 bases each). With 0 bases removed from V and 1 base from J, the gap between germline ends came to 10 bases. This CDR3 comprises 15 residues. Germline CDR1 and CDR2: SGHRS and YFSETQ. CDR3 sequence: CASSLDPGRQETQYF. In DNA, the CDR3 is TGCGCCAGCAGCTTGGACCCGGGACGCCAAGAGACCCAGTACTTC.

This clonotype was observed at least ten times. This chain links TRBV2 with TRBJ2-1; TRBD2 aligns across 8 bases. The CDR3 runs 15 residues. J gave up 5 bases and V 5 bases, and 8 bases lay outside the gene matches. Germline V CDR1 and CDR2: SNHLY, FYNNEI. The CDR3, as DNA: TGTGCCAGCAGTAGTCAAGCGGGGGCGAACAATGAGCAGTTCTTC. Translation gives CASSSQAGANNEQFF. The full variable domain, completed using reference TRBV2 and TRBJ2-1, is EPEVTQTPSHQVTQMGQEVILRCVPISNHLYFYWYRQILGQKVEFLVSFYNNEISEKSEIFDDQFSVERPDGSNFTLKIRSTKLEDSAMYFCASSSQAGANNEQFFGPGTRLTVL.

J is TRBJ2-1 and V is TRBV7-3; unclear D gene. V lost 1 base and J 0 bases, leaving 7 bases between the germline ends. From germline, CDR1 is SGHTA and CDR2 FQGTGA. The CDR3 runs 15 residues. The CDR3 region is CASSLIASSYNEQFF. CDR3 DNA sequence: TGTGCCAGCAGCTTAATAGCTAGCTCCTACAATGAGCAGTTCTTC.

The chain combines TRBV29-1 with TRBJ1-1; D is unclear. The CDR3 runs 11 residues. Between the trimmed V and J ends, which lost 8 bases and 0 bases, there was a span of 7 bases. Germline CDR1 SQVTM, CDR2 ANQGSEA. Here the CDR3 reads CSSDMNTEAFF. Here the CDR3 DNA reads TGCAGCTCTGATATGAACACTGAAGCTTTCTTT.

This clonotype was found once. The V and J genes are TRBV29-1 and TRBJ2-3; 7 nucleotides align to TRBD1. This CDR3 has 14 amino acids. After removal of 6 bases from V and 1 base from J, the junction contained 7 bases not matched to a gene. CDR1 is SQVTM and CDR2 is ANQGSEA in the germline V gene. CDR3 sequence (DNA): TGCAGCGTAAGACAGGGTGTGGGCACAGATACGCAGTATTTT. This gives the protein CSVRQGVGTDTQYF.

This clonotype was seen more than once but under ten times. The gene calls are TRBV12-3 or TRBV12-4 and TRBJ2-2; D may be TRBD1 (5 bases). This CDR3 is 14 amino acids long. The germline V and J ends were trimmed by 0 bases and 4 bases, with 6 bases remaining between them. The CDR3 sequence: CASSLAQVTGELFF. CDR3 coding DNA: TGTGCCAGCAGTTTAGCACAGGTCACCGGGGAGCTGTTTTTT.

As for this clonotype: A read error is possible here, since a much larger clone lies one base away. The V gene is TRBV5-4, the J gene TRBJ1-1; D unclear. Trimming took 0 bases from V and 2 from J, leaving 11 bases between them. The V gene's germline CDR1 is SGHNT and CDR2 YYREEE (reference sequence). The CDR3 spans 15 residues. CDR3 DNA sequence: TGTGCCAGCAGCTTGGGCGGACCCGTCAACACTGAAGCTTTCTTT. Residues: CASSLGGPVNTEAFF.

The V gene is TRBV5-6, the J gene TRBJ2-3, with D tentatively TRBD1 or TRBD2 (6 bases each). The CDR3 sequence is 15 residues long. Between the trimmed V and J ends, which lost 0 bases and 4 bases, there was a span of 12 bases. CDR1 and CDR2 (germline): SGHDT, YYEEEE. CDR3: CASSLEGGSADTQYF. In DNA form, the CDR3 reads TGTGCCAGCAGCTTGGAGGGGGGCTCGGCAGATACGCAGTATTTT.

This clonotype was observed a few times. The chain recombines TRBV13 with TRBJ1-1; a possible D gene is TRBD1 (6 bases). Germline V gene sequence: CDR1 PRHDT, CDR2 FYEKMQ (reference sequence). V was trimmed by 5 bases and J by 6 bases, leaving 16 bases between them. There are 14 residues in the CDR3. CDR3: CASSPPGGLAEAFF. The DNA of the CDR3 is TGTGCCAGCAGCCCCCCCGGGGGGCTCGCTGAAGCTTTCTTT.

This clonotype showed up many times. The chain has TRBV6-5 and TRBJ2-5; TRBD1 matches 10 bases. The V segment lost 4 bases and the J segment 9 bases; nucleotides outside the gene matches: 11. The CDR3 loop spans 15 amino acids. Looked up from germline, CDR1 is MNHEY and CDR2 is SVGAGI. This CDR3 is CASSFPGPGQGAQYF. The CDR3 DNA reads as TGTGCCAGCAGTTTCCCGGGACCCGGACAGGGGGCCCAGTACTTC.

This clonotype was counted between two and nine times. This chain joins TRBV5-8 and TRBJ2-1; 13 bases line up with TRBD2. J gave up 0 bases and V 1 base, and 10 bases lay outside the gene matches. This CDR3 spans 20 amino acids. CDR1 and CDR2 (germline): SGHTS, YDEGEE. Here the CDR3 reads CASSLSKWTSGGNSYNEQFF. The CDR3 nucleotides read TGTGCCAGCAGCTTGTCTAAGTGGACTAGCGGGGGCAACTCCTACAATGAGCAGTTCTTC.

In DNA, the CDR3 is TGCGCCAGCAGCTTGGATACATCTCAAGAGACCCAGTACTTC. It encodes CASSLDTSQETQYF. This chain uses TRBV5-1 with TRBJ2-5; D unresolved. The CDR3 spans 14 residues. V gave up 0 bases and J gave up 2 bases, with 8 bases separating them. Germline V gene lookup returns CDR1 SGHRS and CDR2 YFSETQ.

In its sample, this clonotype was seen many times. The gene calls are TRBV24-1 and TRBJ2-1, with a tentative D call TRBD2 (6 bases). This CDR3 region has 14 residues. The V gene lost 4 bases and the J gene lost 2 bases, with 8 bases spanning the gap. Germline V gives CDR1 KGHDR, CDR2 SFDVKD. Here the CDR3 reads CATSESGAYNEQFF. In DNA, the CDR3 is TGTGCCACCAGTGAGTCGGGGGCCTACAATGAGCAGTTCTTC.

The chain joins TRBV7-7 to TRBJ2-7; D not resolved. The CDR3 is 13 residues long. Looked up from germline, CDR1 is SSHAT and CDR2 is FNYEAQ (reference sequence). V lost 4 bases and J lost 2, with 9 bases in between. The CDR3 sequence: CASSSLTTYEQYV. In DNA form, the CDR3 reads TGTGCCAGCAGCTCACTGACGACCTACGAGCAGTACGTC.

CDR3 protein: CASSQVGGHEQYV. CDR3 coding DNA: TGTGCCAGCAGCCAAGTTGGAGGACACGAGCAGTACGTC. The rearrangement uses TRBV3-1 and TRBJ2-7; D is perhaps TRBD2 (5 bases). Per the germline V gene, CDR1 is LGHDT and CDR2 is YNNKEL (reference sequence). The CDR3 spans 13 residues. V lost 1 base, J lost 5 bases, and 9 bases lay in between.

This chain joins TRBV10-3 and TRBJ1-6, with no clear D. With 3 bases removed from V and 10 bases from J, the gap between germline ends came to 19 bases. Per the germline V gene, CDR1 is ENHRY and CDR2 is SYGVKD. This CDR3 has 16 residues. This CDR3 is CAISDSRSPGGSPLHF. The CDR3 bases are TGTGCCATCAGTGACTCTCGGTCTCCGGGCGGGTCACCCCTCCACTTT.

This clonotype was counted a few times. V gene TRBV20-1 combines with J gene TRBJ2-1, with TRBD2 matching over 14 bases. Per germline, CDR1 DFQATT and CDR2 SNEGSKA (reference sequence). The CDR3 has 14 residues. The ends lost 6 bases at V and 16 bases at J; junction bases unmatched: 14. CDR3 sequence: CSAKMDSGLAGGFF. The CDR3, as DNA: TGCAGTGCCAAAATGGACAGCGGACTAGCGGGGGGATTCTTC.

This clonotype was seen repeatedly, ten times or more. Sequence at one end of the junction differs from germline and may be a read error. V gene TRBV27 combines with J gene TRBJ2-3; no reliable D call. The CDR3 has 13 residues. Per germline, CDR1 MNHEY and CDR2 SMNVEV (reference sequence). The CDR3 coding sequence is TGTGCCAGCAGCTTATCGGGCACAGATACGCAGTATTTT. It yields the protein CASSLSGTDTQYF.

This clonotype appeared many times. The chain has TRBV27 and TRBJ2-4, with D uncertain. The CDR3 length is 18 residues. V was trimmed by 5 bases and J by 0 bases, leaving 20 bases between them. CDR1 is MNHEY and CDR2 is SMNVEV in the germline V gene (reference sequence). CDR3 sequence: CASSITGQPILAKNIQYF. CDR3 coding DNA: TGTGCCAGCAGTATCACGGGCCAGCCGATTTTAGCCAAAAACATTCAGTACTTC.

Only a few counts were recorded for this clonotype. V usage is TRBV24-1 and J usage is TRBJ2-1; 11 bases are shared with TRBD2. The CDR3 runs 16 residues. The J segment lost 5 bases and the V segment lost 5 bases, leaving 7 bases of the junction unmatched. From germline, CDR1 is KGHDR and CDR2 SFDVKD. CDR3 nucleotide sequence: TGTGCCACCAGTGCGATGACTAGCGGGGAGCACAATGAGCAGTTCTTC. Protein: CATSAMTSGEHNEQFF.

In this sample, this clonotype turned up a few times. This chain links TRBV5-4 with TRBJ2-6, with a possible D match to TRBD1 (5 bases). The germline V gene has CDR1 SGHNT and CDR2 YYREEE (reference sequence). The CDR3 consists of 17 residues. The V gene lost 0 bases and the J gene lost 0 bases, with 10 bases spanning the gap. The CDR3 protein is CASSLGGTGSGANVLTF. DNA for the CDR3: TGTGCCAGCAGCTTGGGGGGCACCGGCTCTGGGGCCAACGTCCTGACTTTC.

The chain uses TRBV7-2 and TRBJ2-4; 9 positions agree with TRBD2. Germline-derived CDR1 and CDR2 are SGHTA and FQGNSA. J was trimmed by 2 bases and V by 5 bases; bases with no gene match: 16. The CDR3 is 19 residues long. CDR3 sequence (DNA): TGTGCCAGCAGCCTAAGGGATCGGCGGGGGGGCGGGCCCAAAAACATTCAGTACTTC. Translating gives CASSLRDRRGGGPKNIQYF.